The source of this TCR beta chain is a study of early T cells in non-severe SARS-CoV-2 infection (dated by TCRdb to 2020 to 2023). Looking at the study overall: Because TCR sequencing was done on bulk RNA from unsorted whole blood, the alpha and beta chains could not be paired.

The study was a case-control design nested within a healthcare worker cohort in London, UK, with weekly nasopharyngeal swab PCR tests and blood sampling. Healthcare workers were enrolled in the week of the UK lockdown, from 23 to 31 March 2020, and were followed every week for up to 16 weeks. V lost 1 base and J lost 3 bases; the stretch between them is 17 bases long. The CDR3, cysteine through phenylalanine, is 18 amino acids long. Solely the CDR3 DNA is kept, with 54 bases framed from the first base. The germline V gene yields SGHRS for CDR1 and YFSETQ for CDR2. This clonotype was detected many times. Its antigen remains undetermined. No much larger clonotype is one base removed from it; base qualities were not supplied. Overall results and qualifications from the work: VDJdb matching was skewed toward anti-spike CD8 responses and likely underestimated virus-specific expansions, missing private and CD4 specificities.

Library construction relied on 5' RACE. TCRdb lists the instrument as NextSeq 500. The TCR library protocol attached unique molecular identifiers to individual cDNA molecules to correct for sequencing error and PCR bias. TCR alpha and beta chains were both sequenced, and the abundances of alpha and beta sequences in each sample were closely correlated with each other. Per the authors' processing: Decombinator V4 was used to perform V gene, J gene and CDR3 annotation of TCR sequences. TCRs were defined as expanded if a significant change between any two time points was detected under a Poisson model with p below 0.0001. TCR abundances were normalised to the total number of TCRs sequenced per sample and were expressed as counts per million. TRAV1-2 paired with TRAJ12, TRAJ20 or TRAJ33 defined MAIT TCRs, while TRAV10 paired with TRAJ18 defined iNKT TCRs. VDJdb, accessed 1 November 2021, was searched for CMV, EBV and SARS-CoV-2 annotated TCRs, excluding TCRs annotated for multiple antigens. TCRdb took the public reads, trimmed them with fastp at Q25, ran MiXCR for clone calling and kept in-frame beta chains. Entries that share a CDR3 protein sequence are merged under the most common genes and DNA. Clone size and V and J calls follow TCRdb, not the original study. For this sample there are 55,000 to 80,000 distinct CDR3 sequences; roughly 12% appear just once. Together, the top ten hold approximately 4.2% of the sample.

The sample comprised whole blood. The sequence joins TRBV5-1 to TRBJ2-6; the D gene is perhaps TRBD1, from 6 matching bases. The clonotype originates from an adult who was a healthcare worker with PCR-confirmed SARS-CoV-2 infection or an uninfected control (not recorded which). The bases are TGCGCCAGCAGCTTGATAGGGGGAACCCAACTTGGGGCCAACGTCCTGACTTTC. Its translation reads: CASSLIGGTQLGANVLTF. This CDR3, with the reference TRBV5-1 and TRBJ2-6 proteins standing in past its ends, gives the full variable domain KAGVTQTPRYLIKTRGQQVTLSCSPISGHRSVSWYQQTPGQGLQFLFEYFSETQRNKGNFPGRFSGRQFSNSRSEMNVSTLELGDSALYLCASSLIGGTQLGANVLTFGAGSRLTVL.